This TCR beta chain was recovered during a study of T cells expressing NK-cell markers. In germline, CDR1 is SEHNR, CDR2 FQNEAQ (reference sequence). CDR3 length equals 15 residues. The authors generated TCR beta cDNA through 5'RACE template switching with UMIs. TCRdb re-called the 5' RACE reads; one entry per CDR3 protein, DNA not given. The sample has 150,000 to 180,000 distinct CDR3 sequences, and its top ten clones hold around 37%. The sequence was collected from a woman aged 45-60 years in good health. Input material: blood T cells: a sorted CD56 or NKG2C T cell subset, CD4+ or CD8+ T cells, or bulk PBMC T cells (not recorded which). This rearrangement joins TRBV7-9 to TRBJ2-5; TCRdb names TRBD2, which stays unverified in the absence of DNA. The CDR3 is CASSLFAGGKETQYF.